The source of this T cell receptor beta chain is a study of blood T cell repertoires in COVID-19. Study at large: From the United States, Italy and Spain came samples of acute and convalescent COVID-19. T cells, B-cell-depleted T cells, or PBMCs supplied cDNA or gDNA.

How the authors handled the data: Reference gene primers were amplified, and this amplification served to estimate nucleated cell counts. Clones were read by immunoSEQ multiplex PCR, and TCRdb kept only the in-frame ones, dropping some. V, J and clone size reflect that table, while D and trimming were determined from the DNA. The data contain approximately 140,000 clones, 80% to 90% of them singletons. Material: peripheral blood. This clonotype was obtained from a man between 70 and 80 years old with acute or convalescent COVID-19.

The CDR3 sequence is CASSLTQASSYEQYF. CDR3 sequence (DNA): TGTGCCAGCAGTTTAACCCAGGCGAGCTCCTACGAGCAGTACTTC. This sequence joins TRBV28 and TRBJ2-7; the D is unclear. The CDR3 length is 15 residues. Trimming shortened V by 2 bases and J by 0 bases, and 11 bases separated the two germline ends. Germline V gene data show CDR1 as MDHEN and CDR2 as SYDVKM. Based on the CDR3 plus reference TRBV28 and TRBJ2-7, the full variable domain is DVKVTQSSRYLVKRTGEKVFLECVQDMDHENMFWYRQDPGLGLRLIYFSYDVKMKEKGDIPEGYSVSREKKERFSLILESASTNQTSMYLCASSLTQASSYEQYFGPGTRLTVT.